Following are 27 T cell receptor beta chains from one sample sequenced in a study of ipilimumab plus nivolumab after autologous stem cell transplantation. The repertoire was sequenced with immunoSEQ multiplex PCR; TCRdb's copy has only in-frame clones and lacks some. In the table there are approximately 18,000 clones, around 80% of which are singletons. The sample consisted of PBMCs, taken in a trial of ipilimumab plus nivolumab as post-transplant consolidation. The receptors were sampled from a male donor with diffuse large B-cell lymphoma.

The V and J genes are TRBV5-4 and TRBJ2-5; D is possibly TRBD2 (5 bases). The J call is in doubt because the DNA end fits TRBJ2-7 better. In germline, CDR1 is SGHNT, CDR2 YYREEE (reference sequence). This CDR3 has 15 amino acids. This chain's CDR3 is CASSFSRGSSYEQYF. CDR3 sequence (DNA): TGTGCCAGCAGCTTTAGCAGAGGGAGCTCCTACGAGCAGTACTTC.

The rearrangement uses TRBV10-3 and TRBJ2-7; 8 bases map to TRBD1. Germline V gene sequence: CDR1 ENHRY, CDR2 SYGVKD. CDR3 length: 15 residues. V was pared by 5 bases and J by 6 bases, with 12 bases of the junction left unmatched. DNA for the CDR3: TGTGCCATCAGTCAGGCAGGGGGCAGAGTACGCGAGCAGTACTTC. Amino acid sequence: CAISQAGGRVREQYF.

In this sample, this clone is large. The genes are TRBV18 and TRBJ1-1, with D unresolved. The V gene's germline CDR1 is KGHSH and CDR2 LQKENI. V was shortened by 3 bases and J by 4 bases, with 12 bases between the two germline ends. The CDR3 has 14 amino acids. CDR3 nucleotides: TGTGCCAGCTCACCCGAAGACCTAACCACTGAAGCTTTCTTT. Translating gives CASSPEDLTTEAFF.

Here the CDR3 reads CASSLTMNTEAFF. CDR3 DNA sequence: TGTGCCAGCAGTTTGACAATGAACACTGAAGCTTTCTTT. The rearrangement joins TRBV6-5 to TRBJ1-1, with D unclear. Germline-derived CDR1 and CDR2 are MNHEY and SVGAGI. CDR3 length: 13 amino acids. Trimming removed 4 bases from V and 0 bases from J, with 6 bases in between.

This chain uses TRBV7-3 with TRBJ2-1; TRBD2 might be the D (5 bases). This CDR3 has 15 residues. The germline gives CDR1 SGHTA, CDR2 FQGTGA. Between the trimmed V and J ends, which lost 3 bases and 5 bases, there was a span of 14 bases. The CDR3 here is CASSFRLAGNNEQFF. DNA for the CDR3: TGTGCCAGCAGCTTTCGACTCGCCGGGAACAATGAGCAGTTCTTC.

The chain links TRBV6-6 to TRBJ2-5, with 7 bases that match TRBD1. The J call is uncertain, as TRBJ2-7 better fits the DNA end. Germline values: CDR1 MNHNY, CDR2 SVGAGI (reference sequence). This CDR3 contains 14 residues. For the CDR3, the DNA is TGTGCCAGCAGTTACGGTAGGGGGCTGGTCGAGCAGTACTTC. It translates to CASSYGRGLVEQYF.

This clone was detected a few times. J is TRBJ2-5 and V is TRBV2; TRBD2 is a possible D gene (6 bases). V was trimmed by 6 bases and J by 5 bases, leaving 13 bases between them. Germline CDR1 is SNHLY and CDR2 is FYNNEI. The CDR3 runs to 13 residues. The CDR3 region has the DNA TGTGCCAGCAGCGCGGGACCTCGGGAGACCCAGTACTTC. It translates to CASSAGPRETQYF.

This clone was counted only a few times. The V gene is TRBV4-1, the J gene TRBJ1-5, with 8 bases identical to TRBD1. Trimming took 4 bases from V and 6 from J; bases not matched to a gene: 5. Germline CDR1 and CDR2: MGHRA and YSYEKL. The CDR3 is made up of 14 amino acids. The DNA of the CDR3 is TGCGCCAGCAGCCGAGGACAGGGAGGTCAGCCCCAGCATTTT. It specifies CASSRGQGGQPQHF.

V gene TRBV5-1 combines with J gene TRBJ2-5, with D possibly TRBD2 on 6 matching bases. Germline V gives CDR1 SGHRS, CDR2 YFSETQ. This CDR3 region has 15 residues. V lost 5 bases and J 2 bases, leaving 16 bases between the germline ends. The CDR3 is CASRVGGGFQETQYF. In DNA, the CDR3 is TGCGCCAGCAGGGTCGGGGGTGGTTTTCAAGAGACCCAGTACTTC.

The chain carries TRBV6-6 and TRBJ1-1; D perhaps matches TRBD1 (5 bases). CDR1 is MNHNY and CDR2 is SVGAGI in the germline V gene (reference sequence). V dropped 2 bases and J dropped 5 bases, with 15 bases sitting between them. The CDR3 consists of 15 residues. CDR3 amino acids: CASSYTGQGGTEAFF. The CDR3 coding sequence is TGTGCCAGCAGTTACACCGGGCAGGGCGGGACTGAAGCTTTCTTT.

The V and J genes are TRBV2 and TRBJ1-1, with D tentatively TRBD1 (5 bases). V lost 2 bases, J lost 7 bases, and 11 bases lay in between. Germline V lookup: CDR1 SNHLY, CDR2 FYNNEI. The CDR3 extends over 13 amino acids. The CDR3 DNA follows: TGTGCCAGCAGTGAAAGGTTGGGGGGTGAAGCTTTCTTT. Protein: CASSERLGGEAFF.

CDR3 in amino acids: CASSRDSYNEQFF. Here the CDR3 DNA reads TGTGCCAGCAGCCGAGACTCATACAATGAGCAGTTCTTC. V usage is TRBV5-4 and J usage is TRBJ2-1; D gene uncertain. Germline V CDR1 and CDR2: SGHNT, YYREEE (reference sequence). This CDR3 contains 13 residues. The V end was cut by 4 bases, the J end by 4 bases, with 9 bases between.

This rearrangement joins TRBV21-1 to TRBJ2-5; the table gives TRBD2 as D, unverified against the DNA. TRBV21-1 constitutes a pseudogene. This CDR3 region has 18 residues. The CDR3 DNA reads TGTGCCAGCAGCCCCCTGGTGGGGACTCGACGGTTAAGAGAGACCCAGTACTTC. Its translation: CASSPLVGTRRLRETQYF.

V is TRBV7-2 and J is TRBJ2-3; D gene ambiguous. Germline lookup yields CDR1 SGHTA and CDR2 FQGNSA. CDR3 length: 12 residues. Trimming stripped 2 bases from V and 4 bases from J, with 4 bases between. The CDR3 sequence: CASSLPSDTQYF. DNA for the CDR3: TGTGCCAGCAGCTTACCTTCAGATACGCAGTATTTT.

A remark on this clone: Other DNA sequences in this sample translate to the same CDR3. This chain uses TRBV7-2 with TRBJ1-1; no reliable D call. The CDR3 extends over 13 amino acids. Germline values: CDR1 SGHTA, CDR2 FQGNSA. V lost 2 bases and J lost 0, with 4 bases in between. CDR3 residues: CASSLTVNTEAFF. CDR3 bases: TGTGCCAGCAGCTTAACAGTGAACACTGAAGCTTTCTTT.

This clone was seen just once. The chain joins TRBV5-1 to TRBJ2-2; D remains unclear. This CDR3 comprises 15 residues. V gave up 6 bases and J gave up 4 bases, with 16 bases separating them. CDR1 is SGHRS and CDR2 is YFSETQ in the germline V gene. Written as DNA, the CDR3 is TGCGCCAGCAAGGAGATGACAAAAAGCACCGGGGAGCTGTTTTTT. This codes for CASKEMTKSTGELFF. Together with reference TRBV5-1 and TRBJ2-2, the CDR3 gives the full variable domain: KAGVTQTPRYLIKTRGQQVTLSCSPISGHRSVSWYQQTPGQGLQFLFEYFSETQRNKGNFPGRFSGRQFSNSRSEMNVSTLELGDSALYLCASKEMTKSTGELFFGEGSRLTVL.

The chain recombines TRBV2 with TRBJ1-1; 7 bases map to TRBD1. The CDR3 has 14 amino acids. Germline values: CDR1 SNHLY, CDR2 FYNNEI. V shed 5 bases and J 1 base; nucleotides not matched to a gene: 4. This CDR3 is CASSRQGANTEAFF. As DNA, the CDR3 is TGTGCCAGCAGTCGACAGGGTGCGAACACTGAAGCTTTCTTT.

This chain links TRBV19 with TRBJ1-1; 8 bases are a match to TRBD1. The CDR3 covers 16 residues. Trimming removed 6 bases from V and 4 bases from J; junction bases left unmatched: 13. From germline, CDR1 is LNHDA and CDR2 SQIVND (reference sequence). The CDR3 region is CASSWPTGAKGTEAFF. DNA of the CDR3: TGTGCCAGTAGCTGGCCGACAGGGGCGAAGGGCACTGAAGCTTTCTTT.

The V and J genes are TRBV6-5 and TRBJ1-3; D is unclear. The germline gives CDR1 MNHEY, CDR2 SVGAGI. Trimming shortened V by 0 bases and J by 5 bases, and 14 bases separated the two germline ends. CDR3 length: 16 residues. Here the CDR3 reads CASSYSGNLNRNTIYF. The CDR3 nucleotides are TGTGCCAGCAGTTACTCGGGGAATCTGAATCGAAACACCATATATTTT.

A single count supports this clone. The chain combines TRBV2 with TRBJ1-5; 10 nucleotides agree with TRBD1. Germline V gene data show CDR1 as SNHLY and CDR2 as FYNNEI. CDR3 length: 15 residues. Trimming removed 6 bases from V and 4 bases from J; junction bases left unmatched: 6. The DNA for the CDR3 is TGTGCCAGCAGCAAAGAGGGACAGGGGAATCAGCCCCAGCATTTT. The encoded protein is CASSKEGQGNQPQHF.

The rearrangement links TRBV7-2 to TRBJ2-3, with TRBD2 identical over 7 bases. V lost 5 bases to trimming and J lost 2 bases; unmatched junction nucleotides: 10. Germline V CDR1 and CDR2: SGHTA, FQGNSA. The CDR3 covers 16 residues. CDR3 sequence (DNA): TGTGCCAGCAGCCCCTGGGCTAGCGGTATCACAGATACGCAGTATTTT. It encodes CASSPWASGITDTQYF.

The V call is TRBV5-5, the J call TRBJ1-6; D is perhaps TRBD1 (5 bases). This CDR3 is 17 amino acids long. Germline loops: CDR1 SGHKS, CDR2 YYEKEE (reference sequence). V lost 1 base to trimming and J lost 0 bases, with 11 bases between them. CDR3 amino acids: CASSLYRLLSYNSPLHF. In DNA form, the CDR3 reads TGTGCCAGCAGCTTGTACAGGTTACTCTCCTATAATTCACCCCTCCACTTT.

Comments on this clone: It is likely a read error: a sequence one base away is far more abundant. Other nucleotide sequences in the sample specify the same CDR3. The chain couples TRBV5-4 to TRBJ2-3; D remains ambiguous. Trimming pared 4 bases from V and 3 bases from J, leaving 15 bases between. Germline lookup yields CDR1 SGHNT and CDR2 YYREEE (reference sequence). This CDR3 is built from 15 residues. For the CDR3, the DNA is TGTGCCAGCAGCCAAGACGATGCGGCGACAGATACGCAGTATTTT. Residues: CASSQDDAATDTQYF.

This clone was observed a handful of times. CDR3 amino acids: CASSSGTFVNYGYTF. The CDR3 nucleotides read TGTGCCAGCAGTTCCGGGACCTTCGTTAACTATGGCTACACCTTC. The chain recombines TRBV6-6 with TRBJ1-2, with D tentatively TRBD1 (5 bases). The CDR3 loop spans 15 amino acids. V lost 4 bases, J lost 1 base, and 13 bases lay in between. Germline values: CDR1 MNHNY, CDR2 SVGAGI (reference sequence).

This chain links TRBV30 with TRBJ2-7, with TRBD2 as a possible D gene (6 bases). The V gene lost 3 bases and the J gene lost 9 bases, with 18 bases spanning the gap. This CDR3 contains 13 residues. The germline CDR1 and CDR2 sequences are GTSNPN and SVGIG (reference sequence). The CDR3 bases are TGTGCCTGGAGCGCCGGGGGAGCCCCAGTGCAGTACTTC. It is translated as CAWSAGGAPVQYF.

This chain joins TRBV7-2 and TRBJ2-3, with 9 bases that match TRBD2. The CDR3 totals 17 residues. Germline V CDR1 and CDR2: SGHTA, FQGNSA. V trimming: 5 bases; J trimming: 4 bases; junction bases outside the gene matches: 13. As DNA, the CDR3 is TGTGCCAGCAGCGTAGGCCGCGGGGGGGCTTACGCAGATACGCAGTATTTT. Amino acid sequence: CASSVGRGGAYADTQYF. The full variable domain, completed using reference TRBV7-2 and TRBJ2-3, is GAGVSQSPSNKVTEKGKDVELRCDPISGHTALYWYRQSLGQGLEFLIYFQGNSAPDKSGLPSDRFSAERTGGSVSTLTIQRTQQEDSAVYLCASSVGRGGAYADTQYFGPGTRLTVL.

The chain joins TRBV5-6 to TRBJ2-5; D might be TRBD1 (6 bases). Trimming removed 6 bases from V and 1 base from J, with 10 bases in between. From germline, CDR1 is SGHDT and CDR2 YYEEEE. The CDR3 totals 13 residues. Here the CDR3 reads CASTRTAQETQYF. In DNA form, the CDR3 reads TGTGCCAGCACCCGGACAGCCCAAGAGACCCAGTACTTC.